This T cell receptor (beta chain) is drawn from a study of blood T cell repertoires in COVID-19. Study at large: Specimens from acute and convalescent COVID-19 originated in the United States, Italy and Spain. Sources were T cells, B-cell-depleted T cells, or PBMCs; the material itself was cDNA or gDNA.

This CDR3 comprises 14 residues. Unmatched junction bases numbered 9, after V lost 6 bases and J lost 5 bases. Germline values: CDR1 LNHDA, CDR2 SQIVND (reference sequence). Repertoires were generated with immunoSEQ multiplex PCR, while TCRdb's copy carries only in-frame clones and drops some. The table records under 500,000 clones, nearly 90% of them present only once. Participant age was 18 to 89 years, and participants resided in approximately 25 US areas. The origin of this receptor is a woman between 18 and 30 years old with acute COVID-19. The chain uses TRBV19 and TRBJ1-1; 7 bases align to TRBD1. Sequenced: PBMCs or T cells enriched from blood (not recorded which). The CDR3 protein is CASSPGTALTEAFF. CDR3 DNA: TGTGCCAGTAGCCCCGGGACAGCTTTAACTGAAGCTTTCTTT.